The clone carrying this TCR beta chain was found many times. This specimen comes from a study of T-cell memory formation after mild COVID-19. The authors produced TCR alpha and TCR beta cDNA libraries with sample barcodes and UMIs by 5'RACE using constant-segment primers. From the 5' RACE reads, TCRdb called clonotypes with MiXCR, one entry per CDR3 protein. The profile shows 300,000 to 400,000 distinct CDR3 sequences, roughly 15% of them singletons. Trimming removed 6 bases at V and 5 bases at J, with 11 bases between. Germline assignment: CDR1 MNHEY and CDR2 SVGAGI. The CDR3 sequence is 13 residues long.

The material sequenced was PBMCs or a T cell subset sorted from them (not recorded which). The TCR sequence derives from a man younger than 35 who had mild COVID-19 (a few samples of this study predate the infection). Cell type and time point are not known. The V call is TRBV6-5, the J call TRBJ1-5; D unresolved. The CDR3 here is CASSPGSYQPQHF. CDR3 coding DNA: TGTGCCAGCAGCCCGGGATCATATCAGCCCCAGCATTTT.